These T cell receptor beta chains were read from a single sample in a study of sequential checkpoint blockade in melanoma. Method: immunoSEQ multiplex PCR; TCRdb's copy keeps in-frame clones and lacks some. The sample lists 8,000 to 10,000 clones; nearly 25% were seen once. The material was tumor tissue (inferred from file names), obtained from a patient given nivolumab and ipilimumab in sequence. These receptors came from a human donor with melanoma. The conserved cysteine and the conserved F or W are not part of the CDR3 here. Clone size, where shown, is once, few, many, or a class for clones that have expanded.

CDR3 protein: ASSPTTDRVGEAF
clone size: few
V gene: TRBV6-8

CDR3 protein: ASSPRTASSGANVLT
clone size: -
V gene: TRBV18

CDR3 protein: ASSSLGAGPIVTYNEQF
clone size: -
V gene: TRBV11-3

CDR3 protein: AISVTGTVNTEAF
clone size: many
V gene: TRBV6-8

CDR3 protein: ASSLRPDPNGELF
clone size: -
V gene: TRBV5-1

CDR3 protein: ATSRDSSSTDTQY
clone size: few
V gene: TRBV15

CDR3 protein: ASSLVGVYTDTQY
clone size: -
V gene: TRBV11-3

CDR3 protein: ASSLLSGAPGELF
clone size: -
V gene: TRBV11-3

CDR3 protein: ASSLAGGSSYNEQF
clone size: -
V gene: TRBV5-1

CDR3 protein: ASSSPNTGRKAF
clone size: -
V gene: TRBV28

CDR3 protein: ASTTGGGAYEQY
clone size: few
V gene: TRBV28

CDR3 protein: ATSRGSPRLEEQETQY
clone size: medium-sized
V gene: TRBV15

CDR3 protein: ATMRTGRTGELF
clone size: -
V gene: TRBV19

CDR3 protein: ASSLRTGWGEVGTEAF
clone size: -
V gene: TRBV11-3

CDR3 protein: SVYGTGESYGYT
clone size: medium-sized
V gene: TRBV29-1

CDR3 protein: ASSDGTSGRSDTQY
clone size: -
V gene: TRBV11-3

CDR3 protein: ASSILNEKLF
clone size: -
V gene: TRBV19

CDR3 protein: ASSHRENQPQH
clone size: -
V gene: TRBV19

CDR3 protein: SVGGDRGSADTQY
clone size: once
V gene: TRBV29-1

CDR3 protein: ASSPILRLAGPTDTQY
clone size: few
V gene: TRBV19

CDR3 protein: ASSTRQTANTEAF
clone size: -
V gene: TRBV19

CDR3 protein: ASRFWGQNQETQY
clone size: medium-sized
V gene: TRBV6-8

CDR3 protein: ASSSQAVEAF
clone size: -
V gene: TRBV6-8

CDR3 protein: SVAGQAINEQY
clone size: medium-sized
V gene: TRBV29-1

CDR3 protein: ASSIGQGRNQPQH
clone size: few
V gene: TRBV28

CDR3 protein: ASSSADRAEAF
clone size: -
V gene: TRBV6-8

CDR3 protein: ASLRGDEQF
clone size: -
V gene: TRBV19

CDR3 protein: ASSQGVQRAADTQY
clone size: many
V gene: TRBV4-1

CDR3 protein: ASSGRIQGSTEAF
clone size: many
V gene: TRBV7-7

CDR3 protein: ASSATQGMNTEAF
clone size: many
V gene: TRBV11-3

CDR3 protein: ASSQGTLGPDTQY
clone size: -
V gene: TRBV14

CDR3 protein: ASSQGQINTGELF
clone size: few
V gene: TRBV1